A single sample is the source of the 15 T cell receptor beta chains below, sequenced in a study of technical replicates of blood from several donors. Profiling relied on immunoSEQ multiplex PCR, and the TCRdb table lists in-frame clones only, not all of them. The table shows fewer than 95,000 clones, with 94% occurring only once. The sequencing input was T cells isolated from PBMCs. The receptors were sampled from a human donor in good health.

The CDR3 region has the DNA TGTGCCAGCTCACCACCTCCGAGACAGCAACCTTCCTACGAGCAGTACTTC. Translating gives CASSPPPRQQPSYEQYF. V usage is TRBV18 and J usage is TRBJ2-7; weak D call: TRBD1 (5 bases). The V and J ends lost 0 bases and 1 base respectively, with 16 bases between them. CDR1 and CDR2 from the germline V gene are KGHSH and LQKENI. This CDR3 region has 17 residues.

This sequence joins TRBV7-9 and TRBJ1-1, with 8 bases fitting TRBD1. V was clipped by 1 base and J by 2 bases; unmatched bases: 15. The CDR3 has 19 amino acids. Germline values: CDR1 SEHNR, CDR2 FQNEAQ (reference sequence). The CDR3, as DNA: TGTGCCAGCAGCTTAGACCCGGGACAAGGGGGGACAGGTAACACTGAAGCTTTCTTT. Its translation is CASSLDPGQGGTGNTEAFF.

The chain recombines TRBV4-1 with TRBJ1-2; a weak D match, TRBD1 (5 bases). Between the trimmed V and J ends, which lost 0 bases and 2 bases, there was a span of 13 bases. The germline CDR1 and CDR2 sequences are MGHRA and YSYEKL. This CDR3 comprises 16 residues. CDR3: CASSQDRRQGNYGYTF. As DNA, the CDR3 is TGCGCCAGCAGCCAAGATAGACGGCAGGGCAACTATGGCTACACCTTC.

This clone was detected once. The J gene is TRBJ1-6, the V gene TRBV5-1; TRBD1 might be the D (5 bases). The V gene lost 4 bases and the J gene lost 0 bases, with 20 bases spanning the gap. The CDR3 runs to 19 residues. Looked up from germline, CDR1 is SGHRS and CDR2 is YFSETQ. The CDR3 nucleotides are TGCGCCAGCAGCGTCAGGCCCTCAGGGTTCAGCTCCTATAATTCACCCCTCCACTTT. Protein: CASSVRPSGFSSYNSPLHF.

The V call is TRBV5-1, the J call TRBJ2-6, with D unresolved. Trimming removed 4 bases at V and 0 bases at J, with 17 bases between. The CDR3 length is 18 residues. Germline loops: CDR1 SGHRS, CDR2 YFSETQ. CDR3 nucleotide sequence: TGCGCCAGCAGCCCGACTGGGTCCTTGTTCTCTGGGGCCAACGTCCTGACTTTC. Its protein product is CASSPTGSLFSGANVLTF.

This chain joins TRBV4-1 and TRBJ2-1; D possibly corresponds to TRBD1 (6 bases). From germline, CDR1 is MGHRA and CDR2 YSYEKL. The CDR3 is 16 amino acids. V lost 2 bases and J 0 bases, leaving 11 bases between the germline ends. This CDR3 reads CASSQPGQSSYNEQFF. CDR3 DNA sequence: TGCGCCAGCAGCCAACCGGGACAAAGCTCCTACAATGAGCAGTTCTTC.

This rearrangement joins TRBV7-2 to TRBJ1-1; TRBD1 aligns across 7 bases. The CDR3 runs 14 residues. Germline-derived CDR1 and CDR2 are SGHTA and FQGNSA. V lost 5 bases, J lost 5 bases, and 8 bases stayed unmatched. The CDR3 here is CASSTGQEPTEAFF. The CDR3 DNA reads as TGTGCCAGCAGCACAGGACAGGAGCCGACTGAAGCTTTCTTT.

The chain couples TRBV6-5 to TRBJ1-2; D uncertain. Trimming took 8 bases from V and 2 from J, leaving 9 bases between them. The CDR3 consists of 12 residues. In germline, CDR1 is MNHEY, CDR2 SVGAGI. Here the CDR3 reads CASRENNYGYTF. The CDR3 coding sequence is TGTGCCAGCCGAGAAAACAACTATGGCTACACCTTC.

The chain combines TRBV15 with TRBJ2-7; 11 bases fit TRBD1. CDR1 is LNHNV, CDR2 YYDKDF, per germline (reference sequence). The V gene end was trimmed by 3 bases and the J gene end by 7 bases; junction bases not matched to a gene: 8. This CDR3 region has 15 residues. The CDR3 region is CATSRRTGGAWEQYF. The DNA for the CDR3 is TGTGCCACCAGCAGGAGGACAGGGGGCGCATGGGAGCAGTACTTC.

The V call is TRBV19, the J call TRBJ2-3, with D perhaps matching TRBD2 (5 bases). V lost 5 bases to trimming and J lost 4 bases, with 7 bases between them. Germline V gene data show CDR1 as LNHDA and CDR2 as SQIVND (reference sequence). The CDR3 is made up of 12 amino acids. CDR3 loop: CASSEGSDTQYF. For the CDR3, the DNA is TGTGCCAGTAGTGAGGGTTCAGATACGCAGTATTTT.

The rearrangement joins TRBV6-1 to TRBJ2-7, with 7 positions matching TRBD1. The CDR3 totals 15 residues. Trimming removed 4 bases from V and 0 bases from J; junction bases left unmatched: 6. Germline CDR1 and CDR2: MNHNS and SASEGT. The CDR3 DNA is TGTGCCAGCAGTGTTCTAAGGGACAGCTCCTACGAGCAGTACTTC. This gives the protein CASSVLRDSSYEQYF.

V usage is TRBV18 and J usage is TRBJ1-2; the D gene is possibly TRBD1 (6 bases). This CDR3 has 15 amino acids. Germline V gene lookup returns CDR1 KGHSH and CDR2 LQKENI. Trimming left V 3 bases short and J 6 bases short, with 17 bases between. CDR3: CASSPGVDRTDGYTF. As DNA, the CDR3 is TGTGCCAGCTCACCCGGAGTAGACAGGACAGATGGCTACACCTTC.

The rearrangement links TRBV9 to TRBJ2-1; D gene uncertain. V was clipped by 2 bases and J by 5 bases, with 8 bases between them. Per the germline V gene, CDR1 is SGDLS and CDR2 is YYNGEE. There are 13 residues in the CDR3. CDR3 protein: CASSVPPDNEQFF. For the CDR3, the DNA is TGTGCCAGCAGCGTTCCCCCAGACAATGAGCAGTTCTTC.

V is TRBV7-6 and J is TRBJ2-7, with TRBD1 identical over 9 bases. This CDR3 is 13 amino acids long. Germline CDR1 reads SGHVS; CDR2 reads FNYEAQ. After removal of 5 bases from V and 5 bases from J, the junction contained 4 bases not matched to a gene. CDR3 region: CASSVTGGDEQYF. The CDR3 DNA reads as TGTGCCAGCAGCGTCACAGGGGGCGACGAGCAGTACTTC.

The chain couples TRBV4-1 to TRBJ2-5; a possible D gene is TRBD2 (5 bases). Trimming stripped 3 bases from V and 5 bases from J, with 25 bases between. The CDR3 totals 18 residues. Germline CDR1 and CDR2: MGHRA and YSYEKL. The chain's CDR3 is CASSHVTWPSPGGETQYF. The CDR3 region has the DNA TGCGCCAGCAGCCATGTAACGTGGCCCAGCCCGGGCGGGGAGACCCAGTACTTC.